This record looks at one TCR beta chain sequence and its context. The target antigen is unknown. Trimming cost V 5 bases and J 5 bases, with 10 bases left between them. The CDR3 contains 13 residues. Germline V gene data show CDR1 as SGHKS and CDR2 as YYEKEE (reference sequence). The source of the sample is a study of T cell responses to AZD1222 COVID-19 vaccine. Findings and limits, study-wide: The donors showed a predominance of white British ancestry and of females, with possible underestimation of clonal diversity. Along spike, vaccine-associated CD4 TCRs were found throughout, with dominance at 160-218 and 743-854.

The data were produced by immunoSEQ multiplex PCR, yet TCRdb's version contains in-frame clones alone and is incomplete. The sample includes 150,000 to 200,000 clones, approximately 90% of them seen just once. The chain recombines TRBV5-5 with TRBJ2-2; D is ambiguous. The specimen comprised peripheral blood, sampled on day 0 of AZD1222 vaccination. This sequence originates from an adult in good health. The CDR3 coding sequence is TGTGCCAGCAGTCTACGGGCGACCGGGGAGCTGTTTTTT. This encodes CASSLRATGELFF.